Shown below are 27 T cell receptor beta chains from a single sample sequenced in a study of T cell repertoires in cytomegalovirus infection. One entry per CDR3 protein, called by TCRdb with MiXCR from the reads. The table records 490,000 or so distinct CDR3 sequences, 11% of them present only once. Material for sequencing was PBMCs. Source of these receptors: a human donor in good health (CMV status not recorded). Some clones in this sample may be carry-over from other donors' samples.

The table lists this clonotype with many counts. V and J are TRBV5-6 and TRBJ1-2; 10 bases map to TRBD1. Trimming removed 7 bases from V and 8 bases from J; junction bases left unmatched: 2. CDR1 is SGHDT and CDR2 is YYEEEE in the germline V gene. This CDR3 is built from 11 residues. The CDR3 spells CASGTGEGYTF. DNA of the CDR3: TGTGCCAGCGGGACAGGGGAAGGCTACACCTTC.

This chain links TRBV20-1 with TRBJ1-2, with 12 bases lining up with TRBD1. CDR3 length: 16 amino acids. Per the germline V gene, CDR1 is DFQATT and CDR2 is SNEGSKA (reference sequence). V dropped 0 bases and J dropped 8; count of bases not matched to a gene: 10. CDR3 amino acids: CSARDPGTGGASGYTF. The CDR3 DNA sequence: TGCAGTGCTAGAGATCCTGGGACAGGGGGCGCGAGCGGCTACACCTTC.

This chain joins TRBV4-1 and TRBJ1-1; TRBD1 is a possible D gene (6 bases). The CDR3 is 14 amino acids. Trimming stripped 10 bases from V and 0 bases from J, with 15 bases between. Germline CDR1 and CDR2: MGHRA and YSYEKL. The chain's CDR3 is CATRTATMNTEAFF. In DNA, the CDR3 is TGCGCCACCCGGACAGCCACCATGAACACTGAAGCTTTCTTT.

The table lists this clonotype with many counts. This rearrangement joins TRBV9 to TRBJ2-5, with 8 bases lining up with TRBD2. J gave up 2 bases and V 4 bases, and 10 bases lay outside the gene matches. The CDR3 length is 16 residues. In germline, CDR1 is SGDLS, CDR2 YYNGEE. CDR3 bases: TGTGCCAGCAGCCCCTGGACGGGGGGGAGACAAGAGACCCAGTACTTC. It is translated as CASSPWTGGRQETQYF.

This clonotype was seen at least ten times. The rearrangement uses TRBV5-8 and TRBJ1-5; the match to TRBD1 covers 10 bases. The CDR3 extends over 15 amino acids. Per the germline V gene, CDR1 is SGHTS and CDR2 is YDEGEE. V dropped 4 bases and J dropped 5; count of bases not matched to a gene: 6. The DNA for the CDR3 is TGTGCCAGCAGCCAATGGACAGGGGGGGATCAGCCCCAGCATTTT. Translation gives CASSQWTGGDQPQHF.

This clonotype came up a few times. The CDR3 nucleotides are TGTGCCAGTAGGGACGGACGGAACCTATTCACAGATACGCAGTATTTT. This sequence encodes CASRDGRNLFTDTQYF. This sequence joins TRBV19 and TRBJ2-3; the D is unclear. V lost 6 bases and J 2 bases, leaving 18 bases between the germline ends. Germline lookup yields CDR1 LNHDA and CDR2 SQIVND (reference sequence). The CDR3 consists of 16 residues.

The chain recombines TRBV6-6 with TRBJ2-2; 9 bases fit TRBD2. V shed 2 bases and J 3 bases; nucleotides not matched to a gene: 4. The CDR3 spans 16 residues. CDR1 and CDR2 from the germline V gene are MNHNY and SVGAGI (reference sequence). The CDR3 DNA sequence: TGTGCCAGCAGTTACCCCATAGCGGGAGACACCGGGGAGCTGTTTTTT. Amino acid sequence: CASSYPIAGDTGELFF.

This clonotype was observed many times. The CDR3 loop reads CAGRAGDNTGELFF. The CDR3 DNA sequence: TGTGCCGGCCGGGCGGGCGACAACACCGGGGAGCTGTTTTTT. The chain combines TRBV2 with TRBJ2-2; TRBD2 is a possible D gene (5 bases). V lost 11 bases, J lost 2 bases, and 15 bases lay in between. CDR1 is SNHLY, CDR2 FYNNEI, per germline. The CDR3 loop spans 14 amino acids.

The chain has TRBV7-9 and TRBJ1-6, with 12 bases identical to TRBD1. The CDR3 loop spans 13 amino acids. From germline, CDR1 is SEHNR and CDR2 FQNEAQ (reference sequence). V lost 6 bases to trimming and J lost 15 bases; unmatched junction nucleotides: 6. CDR3 protein: CASSGTGGAGLHF. In DNA form, the CDR3 reads TGTGCCAGCAGTGGGACAGGGGGCGCGGGCCTCCACTTT.

This clonotype was seen ten or more times. The V gene is TRBV28, the J gene TRBJ2-3, with TRBD2 matching 8 bases. The V gene's germline CDR1 is MDHEN and CDR2 SYDVKM. After removal of 6 bases from V and 13 bases from J, the junction contained 9 bases not matched to a gene. The CDR3 runs 12 residues. The DNA of the CDR3 is TGTGCCAGCAGGACCCTTAGCGGGGTGAAGTATTTT. Its translation: CASRTLSGVKYF. The full variable domain, in which reference TRBV28 and TRBJ2-3 provide the parts outside the CDR3, is DVKVTQSSRYLVKRTGEKVFLECVQDMDHENMFWYRQDPGLGLRLIYFSYDVKMKEKGDIPEGYSVSREKKERFSLILESASTNQTSMYLCASRTLSGVKYFGPGTRLTVL.

This clonotype was detected a few times. This could be a read error, since a much larger clone is one nucleotide away. The V gene is TRBV7-9, the J gene TRBJ2-7, with D unresolved. The CDR3 runs 13 residues. The ends were cut back, 0 bases at V and 3 bases at J, with 6 bases in the middle. Germline V lookup: CDR1 SEHNR, CDR2 FQNEAQ (reference sequence). CDR3 region: CASSLAMSYEQYF. In DNA, the CDR3 is TGTGCCAGCAGCTTAGCGATGAGCTACGAGCAGTACTTC.

The chain has TRBV15 and TRBJ1-2; 7 bases match TRBD1. This CDR3 comprises 16 residues. From germline, CDR1 is LNHNV and CDR2 YYDKDF (reference sequence). V was clipped by 3 bases and J by 4 bases; unmatched bases: 11. CDR3 in DNA: TGTGCCACCAGCAGCCTAGAGGGGGCAGGTTCCTATGGCTACACCTTC. It encodes CATSSLEGAGSYGYTF.

This clonotype was counted many times. V gene TRBV11-2 combines with J gene TRBJ2-7; 11 nucleotides align to TRBD2. V dropped 1 base and J dropped 5; count of bases not matched to a gene: 7. The CDR3 contains 16 residues. Per germline, CDR1 SGHAT and CDR2 FQNNGV. The DNA for the CDR3 is TGTGCCAGCAGCTTAGGGTCTACTAGCGGGGGCCACGAGCAGTACTTC. This encodes CASSLGSTSGGHEQYF.

This clonotype was counted ten times or more. For the CDR3, the DNA is TGTGCCAGTACAGGGGCATTTTACAATGAGCAGTTCTTC. This translates into CASTGAFYNEQFF. This chain connects TRBV9 to TRBJ2-1; 7 bases are shared with TRBD1. Germline CDR1 SGDLS, CDR2 YYNGEE. The V and J ends lost 8 bases and 4 bases, in that order; junction bases with no gene match: 6. The CDR3 runs to 13 residues.

This clonotype was observed many times. The CDR3 DNA reads TGTGCCAGCAGTTCCGGGACAGGGTTCTACGAGCAGTACTTC. Its translation: CASSSGTGFYEQYF. The genes are TRBV28 and TRBJ2-7; 9 nucleotides agree with TRBD1. Germline V gene data show CDR1 as MDHEN and CDR2 as SYDVKM. The CDR3 extends over 14 amino acids. Unmatched junction bases numbered 4, after V lost 4 bases and J lost 3 bases.

This clonotype occurred many times. V and J are TRBV5-1 and TRBJ2-2; 14 bases are shared with TRBD2. With 3 bases clipped from V and 1 base from J, the junction kept 8 bases outside the gene matches. The CDR3 loop spans 19 amino acids. Germline CDR1 and CDR2: SGHRS and YFSETQ. Here the CDR3 DNA reads TGCGCCAGCAGCTCTGGACTAGCGGGAGGCCGACAGAACACCGGGGAGCTGTTTTTT. It yields the protein CASSSGLAGGRQNTGELFF.

Regarding this clonotype: A read error may be the cause here, since a much bigger clone is one base away. The chain carries TRBV5-1 and TRBJ2-1; the D gene is possibly TRBD1 (5 bases). Germline V gives CDR1 SGHRS, CDR2 YFSETQ. The CDR3 length is 15 residues. The CDR3 nucleotides read TGCGCCAGCAGCTTGGAGGGGCCGACCTACAAAGAGCAGTTCTTC. It translates to CASSLEGPTYKEQFF.

This clonotype was observed at least ten times. The CDR3, as DNA: TGTGCCAGTTCCAGGGGGACAGAACAGTACTTC. Its protein is CASSRGTEQYF. The chain links TRBV19 to TRBJ2-4; 7 bases line up with TRBD1. CDR1 is LNHDA and CDR2 is SQIVND in the germline V gene (reference sequence). The CDR3 totals 11 residues. J lost 13 bases, V lost 8 bases, and 8 bases had no gene match.

This clonotype was detected a few times. In DNA, the CDR3 is TGCAGTGCTAGAGAGTTGGGGCACCCAAGGGGAACCCAGTACTTC. Residues: CSARELGHPRGTQYF. The chain has TRBV20-1 and TRBJ2-5, with D perhaps TRBD1 (5 bases). V lost 0 bases and J 8 bases, leaving 19 bases between the germline ends. The CDR3 totals 15 residues. Germline V lookup: CDR1 DFQATT, CDR2 SNEGSKA (reference sequence).

The chain joins TRBV29-1 to TRBJ1-3, with D unclear. This CDR3 has 12 amino acids. Trimming removed 4 bases at V and 4 bases at J, with 8 bases between. The germline V gene has CDR1 SQVTM and CDR2 ANQGSEA. This CDR3 reads CSVAAQGNTIYF. CDR3 in DNA: TGCAGCGTTGCGGCTCAGGGAAACACCATATATTTT.

This clonotype was observed a few times. This rearrangement joins TRBV27 to TRBJ1-4; TRBD1 agrees at 7 bases. From germline, CDR1 is MNHEY and CDR2 SMNVEV (reference sequence). The CDR3 loop spans 15 amino acids. J was trimmed by 7 bases and V by 2 bases; bases with no gene match: 7. In DNA form, the CDR3 reads TGTGCCAGCAGTTTAAGGGCCAGGGGGGGTGAAAAACTGTTTTTT. Residues: CASSLRARGGEKLFF.

This chain connects TRBV4-2 to TRBJ2-3, with 10 bases matching TRBD2. The germline CDR1 and CDR2 sequences are LGHNA and YNFKEQ. V gave up 0 bases and J gave up 1 base; unmatched junction bases: 4. This CDR3 contains 17 residues. The CDR3 loop reads CASSQDERGGGTDTQYF. CDR3 DNA: TGTGCCAGCAGCCAAGATGAGCGGGGGGGGGGCACAGATACGCAGTATTTT.

This clonotype was detected only a few times. The chain carries TRBV24-1 and TRBJ1-1; the D is unclear. V was shortened by 3 bases and J by 5 bases, with 9 bases between the two germline ends. CDR3 length: 13 residues. Germline values: CDR1 KGHDR, CDR2 SFDVKD. The CDR3 sequence is CATSDTRRTEAFF. CDR3 coding DNA: TGTGCCACCAGTGATACCAGGCGGACTGAAGCTTTCTTT.

This clonotype was detected only a few times. The rearrangement links TRBV2 to TRBJ2-2, with D possibly called TRBD1 or TRBD2 (5 bases each). The CDR3 has 13 residues. V lost 6 bases, J lost 5 bases, and 10 bases lay in between. The germline V gene encodes CDR1 SNHLY and CDR2 FYNNEI. The CDR3 DNA is TGTGCCAGCAGGGGGGTAGAAACCGGGGAGCTGTTTTTT. Amino acid sequence: CASRGVETGELFF. Looking up the rest from reference TRBV2 and TRBJ2-2 gives the full variable domain: EPEVTQTPSHQVTQMGQEVILRCVPISNHLYFYWYRQILGQKVEFLVSFYNNEISEKSEIFDDQFSVERPDGSNFTLKIRSTKLEDSAMYFCASRGVETGELFFGEGSRLTVL.

This clonotype came up many times. V is TRBV12-3 or TRBV12-4 and J is TRBJ1-2; the match to TRBD1 covers 12 bases. CDR3 size: 15 residues. V lost 5 bases, J lost 7 bases, and 8 bases stayed unmatched. The DNA for the CDR3 is TGTGCCAGCAGTCCCCAGGGACAGGGGGCGGGTGGCTACACCTTC. This codes for CASSPQGQGAGGYTF.

The table lists this clonotype with many counts. The rearrangement links TRBV7-8 to TRBJ2-7, with D unclear. Per the germline V gene, CDR1 is SGHVS and CDR2 is FQNEAQ. Trimming stripped 1 base from V and 6 bases from J, with 7 bases between. The CDR3 is 12 amino acids. Written as DNA, the CDR3 is TGTGCCAGCAGCTTAGTAGTCTCCGAGCAGTACTTC. Residues: CASSLVVSEQYF.

In its sample, this clonotype was seen many times. The genes are TRBV5-6 and TRBJ1-6; TRBD1 agrees at 7 bases. The germline CDR1 and CDR2 sequences are SGHDT and YYEEEE. CDR3 length: 15 residues. V shed 4 bases, J shed 9 bases, and the junction held 10 bases outside the gene matches. The DNA of the CDR3 is TGTGCCAGCAGCATGACCGGGACAGAACTTTCACCCCTCCACTTT. Its translation is CASSMTGTELSPLHF.